This T cell receptor beta chain originates from a study of T cell repertoires in cytomegalovirus infection. About the research overall: CMV infection plus the matching HLA type was flagged by public TCR beta signatures.

Concerning this clonotype: Its antigen is still unknown.

Study-wide results and limits: HLA-C-restricted CMV-specific TCR beta clonotypes prevailed in the ex vivo response. Summed frequency of shared TCR beta families picked out CMV carriers who also had the relevant HLA.

Germline values: CDR1 SGHDN, CDR2 FVKESK. Germline trimming cut 1 base from V and 10 bases from J; bases unmatched to any gene: 9. CDR3 length equals 15 residues. TCRdb itself ran the reads through MiXCR, one entry per CDR3 protein. The profile covers tens of thousands of distinct CDR3 sequences, with around 21% appearing a single time and 65% to 85% taken by the ten largest. The chain joins TRBV14 to TRBJ2-1; TRBD1 agrees at 8 bases. This sequence was found in a human donor in good health (CMV status not recorded). Some clones in this sample may be carry-over from other donors' samples. Sample: PBMCs, sequenced either directly or after in vitro stimulation (not recorded which). In nucleotides, the CDR3 is TGTGCCAGCAGCCAAGTTTCAGGGGGCGTAAGGGAGCAGTTCTTC. This translates into CASSQVSGGVREQFF.